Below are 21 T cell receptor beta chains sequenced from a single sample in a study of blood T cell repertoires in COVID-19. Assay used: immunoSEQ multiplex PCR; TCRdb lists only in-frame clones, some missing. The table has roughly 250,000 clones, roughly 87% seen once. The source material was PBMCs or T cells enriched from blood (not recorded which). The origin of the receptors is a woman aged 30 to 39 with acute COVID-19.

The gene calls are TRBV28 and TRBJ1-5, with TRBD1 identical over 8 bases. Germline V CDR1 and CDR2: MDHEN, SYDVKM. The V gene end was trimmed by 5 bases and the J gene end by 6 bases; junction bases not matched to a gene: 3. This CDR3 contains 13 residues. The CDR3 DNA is TGTGCCAGCAGTATAACAGGGGGTCAGCCCCAGCATTTT. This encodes CASSITGGQPQHF.

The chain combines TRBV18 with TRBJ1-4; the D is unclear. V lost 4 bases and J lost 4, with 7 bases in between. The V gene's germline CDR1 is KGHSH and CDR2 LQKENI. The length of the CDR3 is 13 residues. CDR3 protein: CASSLRGNEKLFF. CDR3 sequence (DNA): TGTGCCAGCTCACTGCGGGGTAATGAAAAACTGTTTTTT.

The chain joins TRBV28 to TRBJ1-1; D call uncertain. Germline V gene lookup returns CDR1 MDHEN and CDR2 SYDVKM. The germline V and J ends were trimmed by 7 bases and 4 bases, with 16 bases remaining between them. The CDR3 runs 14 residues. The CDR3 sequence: CASTPSLGITEAFF. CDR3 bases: TGTGCCAGCACCCCGAGTTTGGGCATCACTGAAGCTTTCTTT.

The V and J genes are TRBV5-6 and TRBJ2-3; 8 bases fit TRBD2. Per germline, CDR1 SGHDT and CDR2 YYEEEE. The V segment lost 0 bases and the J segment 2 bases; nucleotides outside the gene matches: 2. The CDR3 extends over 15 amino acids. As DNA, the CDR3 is TGTGCCAGCAGCTTGGGGCGGGGGGACACAGATACGCAGTATTTT. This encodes CASSLGRGDTDTQYF. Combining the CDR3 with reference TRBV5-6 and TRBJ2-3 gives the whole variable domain DAGVTQSPTHLIKTRGQQVTLRCSPKSGHDTVSWYQQALGQGPQFIFQYYEEEERQRGNFPDRFSGHQFPNYSSELNVNALLLGDSALYLCASSLGRGDTDTQYFGPGTRLTVL.

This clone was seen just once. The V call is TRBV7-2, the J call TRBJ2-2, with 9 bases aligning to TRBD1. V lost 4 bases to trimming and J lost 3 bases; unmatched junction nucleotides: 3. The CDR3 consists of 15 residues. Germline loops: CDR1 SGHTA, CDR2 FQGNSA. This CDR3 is CASSSRTGDTGELFF. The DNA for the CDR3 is TGTGCCAGCAGCTCCCGGACAGGGGACACCGGGGAGCTGTTTTTT.

In DNA form, the CDR3 reads TGCGCCAGCAGCCCCGTGGGGGCTAGCGGGAGATCGGGCACCGGGGAGCTGTTTTTT. Translating gives CASSPVGASGRSGTGELFF. V gene TRBV4-3 combines with J gene TRBJ2-2; 10 bases map to TRBD2. The CDR3 is 19 amino acids. Germline CDR1 reads LGHNA; CDR2 reads YSLEER. After removal of 4 bases from V and 4 bases from J, the junction contained 15 bases not matched to a gene.

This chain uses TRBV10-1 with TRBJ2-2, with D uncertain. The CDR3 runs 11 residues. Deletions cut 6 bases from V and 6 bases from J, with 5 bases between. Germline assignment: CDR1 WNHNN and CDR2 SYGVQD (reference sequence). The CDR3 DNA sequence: TGCGCCAGCAGACTTGCCGGGGAGCTGTTTTTT. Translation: CASRLAGELFF.

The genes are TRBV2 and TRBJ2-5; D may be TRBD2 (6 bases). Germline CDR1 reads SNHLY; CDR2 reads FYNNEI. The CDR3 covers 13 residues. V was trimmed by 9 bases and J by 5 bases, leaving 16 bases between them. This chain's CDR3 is CARSTGGRETQYF. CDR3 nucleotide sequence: TGTGCCAGGTCGACCGGGGGACGGGAGACCCAGTACTTC.

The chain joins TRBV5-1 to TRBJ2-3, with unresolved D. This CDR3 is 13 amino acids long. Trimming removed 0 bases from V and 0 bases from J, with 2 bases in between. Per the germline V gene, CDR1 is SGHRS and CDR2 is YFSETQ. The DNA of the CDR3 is TGCGCCAGCAGCTTGGCTAGCACAGATACGCAGTATTTT. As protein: CASSLASTDTQYF.

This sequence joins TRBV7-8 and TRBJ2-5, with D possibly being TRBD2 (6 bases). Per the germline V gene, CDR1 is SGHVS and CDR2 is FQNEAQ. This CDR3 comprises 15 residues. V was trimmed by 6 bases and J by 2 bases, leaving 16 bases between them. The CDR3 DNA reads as TGTGCCAGCAGTTCAAGGGCGGGGAGACAAGAGACCCAGTACTTC. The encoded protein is CASSSRAGRQETQYF.

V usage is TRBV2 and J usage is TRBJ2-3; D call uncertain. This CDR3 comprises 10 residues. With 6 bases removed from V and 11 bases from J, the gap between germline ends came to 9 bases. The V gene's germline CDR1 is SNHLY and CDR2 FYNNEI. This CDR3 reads CASSNGGQYF. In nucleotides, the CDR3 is TGTGCCAGCAGCAACGGCGGGCAGTATTTT.

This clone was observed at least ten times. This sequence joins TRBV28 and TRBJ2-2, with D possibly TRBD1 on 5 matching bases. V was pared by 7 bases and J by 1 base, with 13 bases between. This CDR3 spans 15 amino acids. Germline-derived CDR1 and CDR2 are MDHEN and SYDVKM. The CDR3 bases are TGTGCCAGCATTCCTGTGGGGCGGAACACCGGGGAGCTGTTTTTT. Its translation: CASIPVGRNTGELFF.

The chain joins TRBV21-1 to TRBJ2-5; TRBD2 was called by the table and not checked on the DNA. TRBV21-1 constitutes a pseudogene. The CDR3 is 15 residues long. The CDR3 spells CASLDESGVQETQYF. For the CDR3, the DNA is TGTGCCAGCCTAGATGAAAGCGGGGTACAAGAGACCCAGTACTTC.

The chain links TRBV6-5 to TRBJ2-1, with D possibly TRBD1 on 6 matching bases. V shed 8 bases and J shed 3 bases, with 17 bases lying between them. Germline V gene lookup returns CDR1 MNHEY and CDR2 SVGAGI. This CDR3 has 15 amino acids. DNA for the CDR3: TGTGCCAGCGGCAAACAGGGAATAAACTACAATGAGCAGTTCTTC. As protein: CASGKQGINYNEQFF.

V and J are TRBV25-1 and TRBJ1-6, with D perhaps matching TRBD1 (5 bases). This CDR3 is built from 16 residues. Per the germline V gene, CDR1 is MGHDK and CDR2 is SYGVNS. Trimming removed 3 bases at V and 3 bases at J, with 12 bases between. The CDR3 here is CASSDDRGFYNSPLHF. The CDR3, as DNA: TGTGCCAGCAGTGATGATCGGGGGTTCTATAATTCACCCCTCCACTTT.

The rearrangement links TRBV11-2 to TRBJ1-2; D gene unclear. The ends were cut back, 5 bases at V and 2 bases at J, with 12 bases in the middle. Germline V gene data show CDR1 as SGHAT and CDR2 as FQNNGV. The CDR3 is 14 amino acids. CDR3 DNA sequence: TGTGCCAGCAGCCTTGAGACGGGAAACTATGGCTACACCTTC. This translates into CASSLETGNYGYTF.

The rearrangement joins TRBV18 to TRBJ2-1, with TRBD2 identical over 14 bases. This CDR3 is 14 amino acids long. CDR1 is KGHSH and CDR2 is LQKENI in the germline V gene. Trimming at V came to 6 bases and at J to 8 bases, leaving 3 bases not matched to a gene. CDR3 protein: CASSGLAGGDEQFF. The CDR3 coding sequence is TGTGCCAGCTCCGGACTAGCGGGAGGCGATGAGCAGTTCTTC.

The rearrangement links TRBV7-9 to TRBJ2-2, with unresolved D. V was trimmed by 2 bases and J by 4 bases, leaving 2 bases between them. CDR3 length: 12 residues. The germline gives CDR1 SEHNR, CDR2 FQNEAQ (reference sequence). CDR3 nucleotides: TGTGCCAGCAGCTTACTCACCGGGGAGCTGTTTTTT. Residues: CASSLLTGELFF.

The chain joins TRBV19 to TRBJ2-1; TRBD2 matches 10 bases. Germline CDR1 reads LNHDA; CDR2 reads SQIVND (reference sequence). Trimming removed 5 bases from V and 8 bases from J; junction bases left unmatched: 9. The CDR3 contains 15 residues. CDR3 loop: CASSPPSGSMYEQFF. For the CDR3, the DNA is TGTGCCAGTAGTCCTCCTAGCGGGAGTATGTATGAGCAGTTCTTC.

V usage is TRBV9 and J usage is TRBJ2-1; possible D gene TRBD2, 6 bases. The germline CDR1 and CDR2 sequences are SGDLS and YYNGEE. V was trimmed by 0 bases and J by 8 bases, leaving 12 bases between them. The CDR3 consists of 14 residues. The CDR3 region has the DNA TGTGCCAGCAGCGTAGTTCGCCCGGGGGATGAGCAGTTCTTC. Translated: CASSVVRPGDEQFF.

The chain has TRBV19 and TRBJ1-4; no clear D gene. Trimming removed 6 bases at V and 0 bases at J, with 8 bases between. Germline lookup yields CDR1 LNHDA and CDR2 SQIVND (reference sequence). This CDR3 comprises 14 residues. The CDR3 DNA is TGTGCCAGTAGCCACGAGACAACTAATGAAAAACTGTTTTTT. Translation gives CASSHETTNEKLFF.